One and the same sample provided the 15 T cell receptor beta chains below, sequenced in a study of T cell responses to AZD1222 COVID-19 vaccine. The protocol was immunoSEQ multiplex PCR, while the TCRdb copy is restricted to in-frame clones and leaves out a portion. Of about 180,000 clones listed, 90% are singletons. This specimen was peripheral blood, taken on day 0 of AZD1222 vaccination. All receptors come from an adult in good health.

V usage is TRBV14 and J usage is TRBJ2-1, with 7 bases matching TRBD1. The CDR3 sequence is 18 residues long. The V gene's germline CDR1 is SGHDN and CDR2 FVKESK. J lost 3 bases, V lost 4 bases, and 15 bases had no gene match. The CDR3 bases are TGTGCCAGCAGCCCGAACAACCAAGGGGGCTACATCTACAATGAGCAGTTCTTC. Its translation is CASSPNNQGGYIYNEQFF.

The V gene is TRBV12-2, the J gene TRBJ2-7; the table gives TRBD1 as D, unverified against the DNA. TRBV12-2 is classified as a pseudogene. The CDR3 extends over 19 amino acids. DNA of the CDR3: TGTGCAAGTCGCCCCGGCCCCGAGGGGGAACGCTTTTCTCCCTACGAGCAGTACTTC. The encoded protein is CASRPGPEGERFSPYEQYF.

The chain combines TRBV9 with TRBJ2-1; D is uncertain. The CDR3 runs 15 residues. Between the trimmed V and J ends, which lost 0 bases and 0 bases, there was a span of 7 bases. From germline, CDR1 is SGDLS and CDR2 YYNGEE. This chain's CDR3 is CASSVAPASYNEQFF. The DNA for the CDR3 is TGTGCCAGCAGCGTAGCCCCCGCCTCCTACAATGAGCAGTTCTTC.

The V call is TRBV18, the J call TRBJ2-7; 11 nucleotides line up with TRBD2. Germline V gene sequence: CDR1 KGHSH, CDR2 LQKENI. The trim removed 4 bases at V and 0 bases at J, leaving 5 bases unmatched. The CDR3 consists of 16 residues. The CDR3 reads CASSLTSGSLSYEQYF. CDR3 nucleotide sequence: TGTGCCAGCTCACTTACTAGCGGGAGCCTCTCCTACGAGCAGTACTTC.

The rearrangement links TRBV20-1 to TRBJ2-5; unclear D gene. V lost 0 bases to trimming and J lost 4 bases, with 3 bases between them. From germline, CDR1 is DFQATT and CDR2 SNEGSKA (reference sequence). The CDR3 is 11 residues long. CDR3 residues: CSARDLETQYF. The CDR3 nucleotides read TGCAGTGCTAGAGATCTAGAGACCCAGTACTTC.

This chain uses TRBV5-8 with TRBJ2-3; 9 nucleotides match TRBD2. This CDR3 is 16 amino acids long. CDR1 and CDR2 from the germline V gene are SGHTS and YDEGEE. The ends lost 1 base at V and 1 base at J; junction bases unmatched: 4. The CDR3 DNA reads as TGTGCCAGCAGCTTGCAAGCGGGGGGCGGCACAGATACGCAGTATTTT. Translated, it gives CASSLQAGGGTDTQYF.

This clone was detected once. The chain links TRBV9 to TRBJ2-2; D is perhaps TRBD2 (6 bases). Trimming cost V 0 bases and J 4 bases, with 13 bases left between them. The CDR3 runs 16 residues. In germline, CDR1 is SGDLS, CDR2 YYNGEE. The CDR3 here is CASSVVAGRTTGELFF. CDR3 nucleotide sequence: TGTGCCAGCAGCGTAGTGGCAGGGAGGACCACCGGGGAGCTGTTTTTT.

The chain joins TRBV7-9 to TRBJ1-6; D might be TRBD1 (6 bases). This CDR3 region has 14 residues. Deletions cut 2 bases from V and 5 bases from J, with 7 bases between. Per germline, CDR1 SEHNR and CDR2 FQNEAQ (reference sequence). CDR3 protein: CASSLRGNNSPLHF. DNA for the CDR3: TGTGCCAGCAGCTTAAGGGGGAATAATTCACCCCTCCACTTT.

J is TRBJ1-1 and V is TRBV14; no clear D. V was trimmed by 1 base and J by 0 bases, leaving 6 bases between them. This CDR3 region has 14 residues. Germline V lookup: CDR1 SGHDN, CDR2 FVKESK. CDR3 sequence reads: CASSQGLVNTEAFF. Written as DNA, the CDR3 is TGTGCCAGCAGCCAAGGCTTAGTGAACACTGAAGCTTTCTTT. The full variable domain, with the rest looked up from reference TRBV14 and TRBJ1-1, is EAGVTQFPSHSVIEKGQTVTLRCDPISGHDNLYWYRRVMGKEIKFLLHFVKESKQDESGMPNNRFLAERTGGTYSTLKVQPAELEDSGVYFCASSQGLVNTEAFFGQGTRLTVV.

The CDR3 is CASSVARQRPRNTIYF. Here the CDR3 DNA reads TGTGCCAGCAGCGTAGCAAGGCAACGCCCAAGAAACACCATATATTTT. The J gene is TRBJ1-3, the V gene TRBV9; D not certain. V was pared by 0 bases and J by 5 bases, with 15 bases between. The V gene's germline CDR1 is SGDLS and CDR2 YYNGEE. The CDR3 consists of 16 residues.

V is TRBV27 and J is TRBJ1-5; D gene ambiguous. The length of the CDR3 is 12 residues. The germline V gene encodes CDR1 MNHEY and CDR2 SMNVEV (reference sequence). V was cut by 6 bases and J by 4 bases, with 7 bases left in between. The CDR3 reads CASSPLNQPQHF. The CDR3 DNA reads TGTGCCAGCAGCCCGCTAAATCAGCCCCAGCATTTT.

This chain uses TRBV5-6 with TRBJ2-2; D tentatively reads TRBD1 or TRBD2 (5 bases each). Germline V lookup: CDR1 SGHDT, CDR2 YYEEEE. V lost 2 bases and J lost 4, with 12 bases in between. CDR3 size: 15 residues. Here the CDR3 reads CASSFGTEVTGELFF. DNA of the CDR3: TGTGCCAGCAGCTTCGGGACGGAAGTCACCGGGGAGCTGTTTTTT.

The rearrangement uses TRBV9 and TRBJ2-5, with TRBD2 matching 8 bases. The junction had 7 bases not matched to a gene; V was cut back by 4 bases and J by 5 bases. Germline lookup yields CDR1 SGDLS and CDR2 YYNGEE. The CDR3 loop spans 14 amino acids. The CDR3 spells CASSRRGGLETQYF. CDR3 sequence (DNA): TGTGCCAGCAGCCGTCGGGGGGGCTTGGAGACCCAGTACTTC.

This chain uses TRBV5-6 with TRBJ2-5; 7 bases line up with TRBD1. J gave up 1 base and V 4 bases, and 7 bases lay outside the gene matches. This CDR3 has 15 amino acids. CDR1 SGHDT and CDR2 YYEEEE come from the germline V gene. DNA of the CDR3: TGTGCCAGCAGCCCGACAGGGTTGGGCCAAGAGACCCAGTACTTC. As protein: CASSPTGLGQETQYF.

This clone was counted once. The chain couples TRBV5-1 to TRBJ2-5, with D unresolved. V dropped 4 bases and J dropped 1 base, with 8 bases sitting between them. The CDR3 loop spans 13 amino acids. Looked up from germline, CDR1 is SGHRS and CDR2 is YFSETQ. The DNA of the CDR3 is TGCGCCAGCAGCCAGGCATTCCAAGAGACCCAGTACTTC. As protein: CASSQAFQETQYF.